Below are 28 T cell receptor beta chains sequenced from a single sample in a study of blood T cells in healthy people across ages. Together with a sample-barcoded 5' primer, a J-beta primer mix was included in a second PCR lasting about 6 to 11 cycles. TCRdb fed the 5' RACE reads into MiXCR, producing one record per CDR3 protein. The table records around 800,000 distinct CDR3 sequences, about 46% of them present only once. Sequencing used blood. The receptors shown here come from a man older than 75 in good health.

This rearrangement joins TRBV20-1 to TRBJ1-6; 7 bases are a match to TRBD1. CDR3 length equals 14 residues. The junction had 9 bases not matched to a gene; V was cut back by 5 bases and J by 8 bases. Germline values: CDR1 DFQATT, CDR2 SNEGSKA (reference sequence). The CDR3 here is CSAGYGTEDSPLHF. The CDR3 DNA reads TGCAGTGCTGGGTATGGGACAGAAGATTCACCCCTCCACTTT.

This clonotype was recorded many times. The genes are TRBV27 and TRBJ2-1; D might be TRBD2 (5 bases). Trimming took off 5 bases at V and 6 bases at J, with 17 bases between the two ends. The length of the CDR3 is 15 residues. CDR1 MNHEY and CDR2 SMNVEV come from the germline V gene (reference sequence). The CDR3 bases are TGTGCCAGCAGTCCCCCCGGGCTAGCTCTCAATGAGCAGTTCTTC. Translated: CASSPPGLALNEQFF.

This sequence joins TRBV6-4 and TRBJ2-2; 13 bases line up with TRBD2. The germline gives CDR1 MRHNA, CDR2 SNTAGT. The CDR3 consists of 16 residues. Trimming took 6 bases from V and 5 from J; bases not matched to a gene: 6. The CDR3 here is CASSQGTSGITGELFF. DNA for the CDR3: TGTGCCAGCAGCCAAGGGACTAGCGGGATTACCGGGGAGCTGTTTTTT.

This clonotype was detected a few times. The chain recombines TRBV9 with TRBJ2-3; D unresolved. The germline V and J ends were trimmed by 1 base and 1 base, with 7 bases remaining between them. The germline V gene has CDR1 SGDLS and CDR2 YYNGEE. The CDR3 contains 14 residues. This CDR3 reads CASSVQWGTDTQYF. The CDR3, as DNA: TGTGCCAGCAGCGTACAGTGGGGCACAGATACGCAGTATTTT.

Details on this clonotype: A much larger clonotype is one base distant, so this may be a read error. V and J are TRBV6-6 and TRBJ2-1, with D possibly matching TRBD1 (6 bases). Germline V gene lookup returns CDR1 MNHNY and CDR2 SVGAGI (reference sequence). CDR3 length: 15 residues. This CDR3 is CAGRRDTSSYNEQFF. Here the CDR3 DNA reads TGTGCCGGCAGACGGGACACGAGCTCCTACAATGAGCAGTTCTTC.

The V gene is TRBV2, the J gene TRBJ2-3; D may be TRBD2 (5 bases). CDR1 is SNHLY and CDR2 is FYNNEI in the germline V gene. The CDR3 loop spans 15 amino acids. With 6 bases removed from V and 0 bases from J, the gap between germline ends came to 13 bases. CDR3 residues: CASSRDPGSTDTQYF. The CDR3 DNA sequence: TGTGCCAGCAGCCGCGACCCGGGAAGCACAGATACGCAGTATTTT.

The sample holds many counts of this clonotype. The chain combines TRBV29-1 with TRBJ2-7; TRBD1 matches 8 bases. Germline values: CDR1 SQVTM, CDR2 ANQGSEA. V was clipped by 2 bases and J by 4 bases; unmatched bases: 7. The CDR3 has 14 residues. The CDR3 spells CSVEIDRGRYEQYF. The CDR3, as DNA: TGCAGCGTTGAAATCGACAGGGGAAGGTACGAGCAGTACTTC.

This clonotype has at least ten counts. This chain connects TRBV5-1 to TRBJ2-3, with D maybe TRBD1 (6 bases). The germline V gene encodes CDR1 SGHRS and CDR2 YFSETQ. CDR3 length equals 15 residues. The V end was cut by 5 bases, the J end by 4 bases, with 17 bases between. The CDR3 region is CASRGTGRWADTQYF. The CDR3 DNA is TGCGCCAGCAGGGGAACAGGGCGGTGGGCAGATACGCAGTATTTT.

The chain joins TRBV7-9 to TRBJ1-6; TRBD1 matches 9 bases. Losses at the gene ends were 5 bases for V and 10 bases for J; bases not matched to a gene: 15. The V gene's germline CDR1 is SEHNR and CDR2 FQNEAQ (reference sequence). The CDR3 runs to 17 residues. CDR3 residues: CASSDGTGRFLDSPLHF. The CDR3 nucleotides read TGTGCCAGCAGCGACGGGACAGGGAGGTTTTTGGACTCACCCCTCCACTTT.

The chain has TRBV5-1 and TRBJ2-7; weak D call: TRBD1 (6 bases). Trimming pared 4 bases from V and 4 bases from J, leaving 15 bases between. CDR1 and CDR2 (germline): SGHRS, YFSETQ. The CDR3 covers 14 residues. The CDR3 sequence is CASSIDRRTYEQYF. In nucleotides, the CDR3 is TGCGCCAGCAGCATAGACAGGCGCACGTACGAGCAGTACTTC.

This clonotype was seen a few times. This chain joins TRBV4-2 and TRBJ2-7; D is unresolved. CDR3 length: 14 residues. Deletions cut 4 bases from V and 5 bases from J, with 15 bases between. CDR1 is LGHNA and CDR2 is YNFKEQ in the germline V gene. This chain's CDR3 is CASSLNRPPDEQYF. The CDR3, as DNA: TGTGCCAGCAGCCTAAACCGCCCCCCAGACGAGCAGTACTTC.

The genes are TRBV2 and TRBJ2-1, with D uncertain. V dropped 6 bases and J dropped 7 bases, with 16 bases sitting between them. The V gene's germline CDR1 is SNHLY and CDR2 FYNNEI. This CDR3 comprises 14 residues. The CDR3 DNA reads as TGTGCCAGCAGAGCCCCCCAGGTGACTAATGAGCAGTTCTTC. Its translation: CASRAPQVTNEQFF.

The chain recombines TRBV30 with TRBJ1-1; perhaps TRBD1 as D (6 bases). The length of the CDR3 is 13 residues. Trimming cost V 4 bases and J 5 bases, with 14 bases left between them. Germline CDR1 and CDR2: GTSNPN and SVGIG (reference sequence). This CDR3 reads CAWTQGRGTEAFF. The CDR3, as DNA: TGTGCCTGGACCCAGGGGCGAGGGACTGAAGCTTTCTTT.

The V call is TRBV5-8, the J call TRBJ1-2, with 9 nucleotides matching TRBD1. There are 13 residues in the CDR3. V shed 4 bases and J 9 bases; nucleotides not matched to a gene: 7. Germline CDR1 SGHTS, CDR2 YDEGEE. CDR3 amino acids: CASSATGGIRYTF. Written as DNA, the CDR3 is TGTGCCAGCAGCGCAACAGGGGGCATTCGCTACACCTTC.

This clonotype turned up a few times. The chain links TRBV4-2 to TRBJ1-5; a weak D match, TRBD1 (5 bases). V was clipped by 1 base and J by 7 bases, with 11 bases between them. From germline, CDR1 is LGHNA and CDR2 YNFKEQ. The CDR3 consists of 14 residues. CDR3: CASSQAGGSQPQHF. The CDR3 DNA reads TGTGCCAGCAGCCAAGCGGGGGGGAGCCAGCCCCAGCATTTT.

This clonotype was seen more than once but under ten times. The J gene is TRBJ2-5, the V gene TRBV29-1, with D possibly matching TRBD1 (6 bases). CDR1 and CDR2 from the germline V gene are SQVTM and ANQGSEA. This CDR3 has 12 amino acids. Trimming took 7 bases from V and 5 from J, leaving 14 bases between them. For the CDR3, the DNA is TGCAGCGGGGGACAAATGGGGGAGACCCAGTACTTC. Translating it yields CSGGQMGETQYF. Using reference TRBV29-1 and TRBJ2-5 for the parts outside the CDR3, the full variable domain is SAVISQKPSRDICQRGTSLTIQCQVDSQVTMMFWYRQQPGQSLTLIATANQGSEATYESGFVIDKFPISRPNLTFSTLTVSNMSPEDSSIYLCSGGQMGETQYFGPGTRLLVL.

This clonotype was detected only a few times. The chain recombines TRBV14 with TRBJ1-2, with D possibly matching TRBD1 (6 bases). The CDR3 spans 15 residues. The V and J ends lost 1 base and 7 bases respectively, with 16 bases between them. Germline assignment: CDR1 SGHDN and CDR2 FVKESK. The CDR3 here is CASSQATGRVLGYTF. The CDR3 nucleotides read TGTGCCAGCAGCCAAGCGACAGGAAGGGTACTTGGCTACACCTTC.

The gene calls are TRBV20-1 and TRBJ2-1, with D uncertain. This CDR3 has 11 amino acids. V was pared by 1 base and J by 9 bases, with 7 bases between. Germline CDR1 and CDR2: DFQATT and SNEGSKA (reference sequence). The CDR3 bases are TGCAGTGCTAGAGCTAGGATTGAGCAGTTCTTC. It encodes CSARARIEQFF.

The chain employs TRBV11-2 and TRBJ2-3; D unclear. Per the germline V gene, CDR1 is SGHAT and CDR2 is FQNNGV. V was trimmed by 5 bases and J by 1 base, leaving 16 bases between them. The CDR3 spans 16 residues. CDR3 loop: CASSVKQYPRTDTQYF. The CDR3 nucleotides read TGTGCCAGCAGCGTCAAACAGTACCCACGCACAGATACGCAGTATTTT.

In nucleotides, the CDR3 is TGTGCCAGCAGCCCTCGGGGGGCGCGCGGCTACACCTTC. As protein: CASSPRGARGYTF. The J gene is TRBJ1-2, the V gene TRBV7-9, with D possibly TRBD1 on 6 matching bases. Germline CDR1 is SEHNR and CDR2 is FQNEAQ (reference sequence). The CDR3 is 13 residues long. V lost 5 bases, J lost 8 bases, and 15 bases lay in between.

This clonotype was recorded at least ten times. This chain joins TRBV29-1 and TRBJ2-1; 7 positions match TRBD2. Germline V gives CDR1 SQVTM, CDR2 ANQGSEA. The CDR3 has 14 amino acids. The V and J ends lost 3 bases and 3 bases, in that order; junction bases with no gene match: 5. The CDR3 loop reads CSVESLAVYNEQFF. In DNA form, the CDR3 reads TGCAGCGTTGAGAGCCTAGCGGTCTACAATGAGCAGTTCTTC.

This sequence joins TRBV28 and TRBJ2-1; D remains ambiguous. Trimming cost V 9 bases and J 0 bases, with 9 bases left between them. Germline V gene sequence: CDR1 MDHEN, CDR2 SYDVKM. This CDR3 comprises 13 residues. The CDR3: CASQKSSYNEQFF. CDR3 nucleotides: TGTGCCAGTCAAAAAAGCTCCTACAATGAGCAGTTCTTC.

This clonotype appeared a few times. This chain joins TRBV9 and TRBJ2-7, with TRBD2 identical over 9 bases. The CDR3 runs to 17 residues. The V and J ends lost 0 bases and 5 bases, in that order; junction bases with no gene match: 12. Per the germline V gene, CDR1 is SGDLS and CDR2 is YYNGEE. The CDR3 protein is CASSVGPQAGGINEQYF. The CDR3 bases are TGTGCCAGCAGCGTAGGCCCTCAAGCGGGAGGAATCAACGAGCAGTACTTC.

The chain couples TRBV4-3 to TRBJ2-1; 10 bases line up with TRBD2. Germline V CDR1 and CDR2: LGHNA, YSLEER. The CDR3 has 15 residues. After removal of 3 bases from V and 10 bases from J, the junction contained 9 bases not matched to a gene. The CDR3 DNA follows: TGCGCCAGCAGCCACCTAGCGGGAGAAACGAACGAGCAGTTCTTC. Translated: CASSHLAGETNEQFF.

This clonotype has at least ten counts. The J gene is TRBJ2-7, the V gene TRBV12-3 or TRBV12-4; 9 bases are shared with TRBD1. J gave up 7 bases and V 4 bases, and 5 bases lay outside the gene matches. There are 13 residues in the CDR3. DNA for the CDR3: TGTGCCAGCAGTTCAGGGACAGGGCGGGAGCAGTACTTC. It is translated as CASSSGTGREQYF.

As concerns this clonotype: One end of the junction does not line up with germline, which may come from a read error. The V call is TRBV10-3, the J call TRBJ2-7, with TRBD1 matching over 11 bases. Germline V gives CDR1 ENHRY, CDR2 SYGVKD. The CDR3 totals 16 residues. DNA for the CDR3: TGTGCCATCGGTGACGGCTCCGGGACAGGGGGCTACGAGCAGTACTTC. This codes for CAIGDGSGTGGYEQYF.

This clonotype came up a few times. A single base separates this from a much larger clone, so it may be a read error. The CDR3 loop reads CSALGSSGSFNEQYF. CDR3 bases: TGCAGTGCTCTGGGATCAAGCGGGAGTTTCAATGAGCAGTACTTC. The gene calls are TRBV20-1 and TRBJ2-5; 8 positions agree with TRBD2. V trimming: 5 bases; J trimming: 11 bases; junction bases outside the gene matches: 19. Germline V gene data show CDR1 as DFQATT and CDR2 as SNEGSKA (reference sequence). The CDR3 has 15 amino acids.

This chain links TRBV6-5 with TRBJ1-2; D perhaps matches TRBD1 (5 bases). V was cut by 7 bases and J by 6 bases, with 21 bases left in between. The CDR3 extends over 15 amino acids. The germline V gene has CDR1 MNHEY and CDR2 SVGAGI. CDR3 protein: CASKTGPVQPHGYTF. The DNA for the CDR3 is TGTGCCAGCAAAACAGGTCCTGTTCAGCCCCATGGCTACACCTTC.